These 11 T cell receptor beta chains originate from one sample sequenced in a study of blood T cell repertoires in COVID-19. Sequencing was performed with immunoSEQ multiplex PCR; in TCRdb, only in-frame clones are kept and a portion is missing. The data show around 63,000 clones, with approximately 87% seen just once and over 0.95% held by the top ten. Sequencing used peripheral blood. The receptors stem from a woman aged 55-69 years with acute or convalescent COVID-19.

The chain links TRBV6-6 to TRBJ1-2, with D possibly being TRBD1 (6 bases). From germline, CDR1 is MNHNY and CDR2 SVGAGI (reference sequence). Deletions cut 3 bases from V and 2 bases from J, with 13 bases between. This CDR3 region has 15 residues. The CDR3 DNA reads TGTGCCAGCAGTTATGGGGGGGCGAACAACTATGGCTACACCTTC. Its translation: CASSYGGANNYGYTF.

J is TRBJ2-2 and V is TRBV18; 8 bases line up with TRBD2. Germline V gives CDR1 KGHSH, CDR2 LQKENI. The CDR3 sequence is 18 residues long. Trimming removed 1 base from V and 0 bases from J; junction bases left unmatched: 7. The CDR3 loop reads CASSPRASGRSNTGELFF. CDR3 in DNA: TGTGCCAGCTCACCACGGGCTAGCGGGCGATCGAACACCGGGGAGCTGTTTTTT.

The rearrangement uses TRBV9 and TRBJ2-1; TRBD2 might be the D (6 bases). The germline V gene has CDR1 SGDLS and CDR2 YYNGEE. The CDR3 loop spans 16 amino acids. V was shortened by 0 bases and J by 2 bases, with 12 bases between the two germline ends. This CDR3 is CASSVGGGAAYNEQFF. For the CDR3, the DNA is TGTGCCAGCAGCGTAGGAGGCGGGGCCGCCTACAATGAGCAGTTCTTC.

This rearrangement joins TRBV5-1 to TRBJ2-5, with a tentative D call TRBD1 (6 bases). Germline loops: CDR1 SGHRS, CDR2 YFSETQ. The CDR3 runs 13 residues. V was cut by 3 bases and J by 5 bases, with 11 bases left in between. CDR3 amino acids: CASSYRDGETQYF. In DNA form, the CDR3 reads TGCGCCAGCAGCTACAGGGACGGGGAGACCCAGTACTTC.

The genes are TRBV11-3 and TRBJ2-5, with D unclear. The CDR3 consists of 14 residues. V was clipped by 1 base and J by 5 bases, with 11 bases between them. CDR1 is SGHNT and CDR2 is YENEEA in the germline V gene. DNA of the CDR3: TGTGCCAGCAGCTTAGGTGGTGTCGGTGAGACCCAGTACTTC. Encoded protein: CASSLGGVGETQYF.

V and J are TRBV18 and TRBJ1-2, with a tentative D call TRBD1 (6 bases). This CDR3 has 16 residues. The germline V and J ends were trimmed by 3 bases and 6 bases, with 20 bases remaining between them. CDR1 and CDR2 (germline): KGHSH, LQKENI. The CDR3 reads CASSPTRQEPANGYTF. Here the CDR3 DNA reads TGTGCCAGCTCACCTACCCGACAGGAACCGGCTAATGGCTACACCTTC.

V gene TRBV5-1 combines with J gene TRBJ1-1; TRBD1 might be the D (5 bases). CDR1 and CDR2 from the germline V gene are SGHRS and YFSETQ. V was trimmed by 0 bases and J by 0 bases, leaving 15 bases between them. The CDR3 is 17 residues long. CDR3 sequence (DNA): TGCGCCAGCAGCTTGGCTCAGGGCCGTATGTTGAACACTGAAGCTTTCTTT. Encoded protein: CASSLAQGRMLNTEAFF.

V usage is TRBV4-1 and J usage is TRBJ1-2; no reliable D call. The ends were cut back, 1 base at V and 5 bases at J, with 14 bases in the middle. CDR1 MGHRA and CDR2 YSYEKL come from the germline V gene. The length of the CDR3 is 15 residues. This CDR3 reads CASSQVQALRYGYTF. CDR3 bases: TGCGCCAGCAGCCAAGTTCAGGCCCTTAGGTATGGCTACACCTTC.

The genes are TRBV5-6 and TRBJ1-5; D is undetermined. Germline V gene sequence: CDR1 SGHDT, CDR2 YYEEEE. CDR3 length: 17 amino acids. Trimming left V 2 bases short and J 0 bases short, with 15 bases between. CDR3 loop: CASSFEQCSHSNQPQHF. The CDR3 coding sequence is TGTGCCAGCAGCTTCGAACAGTGCAGTCATAGCAATCAGCCCCAGCATTTT.

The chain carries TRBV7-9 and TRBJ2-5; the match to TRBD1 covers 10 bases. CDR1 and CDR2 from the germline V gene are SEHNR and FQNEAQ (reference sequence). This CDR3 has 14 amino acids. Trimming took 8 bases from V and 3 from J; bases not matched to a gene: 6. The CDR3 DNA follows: TGTGCCAGCGGGGCGGGGACAGGGGAAGAGACCCAGTACTTC. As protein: CASGAGTGEETQYF. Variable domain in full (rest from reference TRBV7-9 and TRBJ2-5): DTGVSQNPRHKITKRGQNVTFRCDPISEHNRLYWYRQTLGQGPEFLTYFQNEAQLEKSRLLSDRFSAERPKGSFSTLEIQRTEQGDSAMYLCASGAGTGEETQYFGPGTRLLVL.

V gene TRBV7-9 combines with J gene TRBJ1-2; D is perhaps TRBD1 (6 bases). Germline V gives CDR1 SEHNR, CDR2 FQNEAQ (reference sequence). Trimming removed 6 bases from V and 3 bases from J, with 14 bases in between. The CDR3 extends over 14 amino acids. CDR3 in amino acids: CASSEQGSDYGYTF. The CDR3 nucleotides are TGTGCCAGCAGTGAACAGGGTTCGGACTATGGCTACACCTTC.